Presented here are 24 T cell receptor beta chains from one specimen sequenced in a study of blood T cell repertoires in COVID-19. Assay: immunoSEQ multiplex PCR; the TCRdb copy retains only in-frame clones and omits some. The data show 75,000 to 95,000 clones, 90% seen once. The sample consisted of peripheral blood. The receptors originated from a human donor in a cohort sampled during active COVID-19.

J is TRBJ2-3 and V is TRBV9; 8 positions agree with TRBD1. The V and J ends lost 4 bases and 4 bases, in that order; junction bases with no gene match: 8. Germline values: CDR1 SGDLS, CDR2 YYNGEE. This CDR3 comprises 15 residues. DNA of the CDR3: TGTGCCAGCAGCAACGGACAGGGATGGCCAGATACGCAGTATTTT. Encoded protein: CASSNGQGWPDTQYF.

V usage is TRBV19 and J usage is TRBJ1-1; D remains unclear. The CDR3 sequence is 12 residues long. V lost 6 bases and J 4 bases, leaving 9 bases between the germline ends. CDR1 is LNHDA and CDR2 is SQIVND in the germline V gene (reference sequence). CDR3 nucleotide sequence: TGTGCCAGTAGGACACCGGCCACTGAAGCTTTCTTT. It codes for CASRTPATEAFF. The entire variable domain, with the rest obtained from reference TRBV19 and TRBJ1-1, is as follows: DGGITQSPKYLFRKEGQNVTLSCEQNLNHDAMYWYRQDPGQGLRLIYYSQIVNDFQKGDIAEGYSVSREKKESFPLTVTSAQKNPTAFYLCASRTPATEAFFGQGTRLTVV.

This clone occurred a few times. The chain recombines TRBV28 with TRBJ2-5; 14 bases are a match to TRBD2. This CDR3 spans 18 amino acids. Germline assignment: CDR1 MDHEN and CDR2 SYDVKM. The V segment lost 4 bases and the J segment 4 bases; nucleotides outside the gene matches: 11. The CDR3 DNA is TGTGCCAGCAGTTCGACTAGCGGGAGGGCCCAAACCGGAGAGACCCAGTACTTC. This encodes CASSSTSGRAQTGETQYF.

This clone has only one observation. The rearrangement links TRBV4-3 to TRBJ2-1, with 10 bases matching TRBD2. Unmatched junction bases numbered 9, after V lost 0 bases and J lost 4 bases. The CDR3 consists of 18 residues. Germline V gene data show CDR1 as LGHNA and CDR2 as YSLEER. CDR3 loop: CASSQDKSLAGAYNEQFF. The CDR3 region has the DNA TGCGCCAGCAGCCAAGATAAGTCTCTAGCGGGAGCGTACAATGAGCAGTTCTTC.

The chain combines TRBV29-1 with TRBJ1-4; TRBD1 matches at 7 bases. The CDR3 is 12 residues long. Germline V gene lookup returns CDR1 SQVTM and CDR2 ANQGSEA. Trimming removed 7 bases from V and 5 bases from J; junction bases left unmatched: 4. The CDR3, as DNA: TGCAGCGCCGGGACAGCGAATGAAAAACTGTTTTTT. It is translated as CSAGTANEKLFF.

This clone was counted a single time. V usage is TRBV5-4 and J usage is TRBJ2-7, with TRBD2 identical over 8 bases. Germline assignment: CDR1 SGHNT and CDR2 YYREEE (reference sequence). J lost 5 bases, V lost 0 bases, and 10 bases had no gene match. The length of the CDR3 is 16 residues. The CDR3 spells CASSLEAGGLVHEQYF. CDR3 DNA sequence: TGTGCCAGCAGCTTGGAGGCGGGGGGCCTGGTCCACGAGCAGTACTTC.

V and J are TRBV4-2 and TRBJ1-2; 8 positions match TRBD1. The junction had 14 bases not matched to a gene; V was cut back by 1 base and J by 4 bases. Looked up from germline, CDR1 is LGHNA and CDR2 is YNFKEQ. The CDR3 is 18 amino acids. CDR3: CASSQVARQGLVGYGYTF. The DNA for the CDR3 is TGTGCCAGCAGCCAAGTAGCGAGACAGGGGCTAGTTGGCTATGGCTACACCTTC.

By sample fraction, this clone is medium-sized. The genes are TRBV3-1 (or the pseudogene TRBV3-2) and TRBJ1-3; possible D gene TRBD1, 5 bases. The germline V gene has CDR1 LGHDT and CDR2 YNNKEL (reference sequence). The CDR3 spans 12 residues. The V end lost 6 bases, the J end lost 3 bases, and 6 bases lay between the germline ends. The CDR3 DNA follows: TGTGCCAGCAGGGGGGGTGGAAACACCATATATTTT. This translates into CASRGGGNTIYF.

The CDR3 sequence: CASSQEGASNQPQHF. The CDR3 nucleotides read TGTGCCAGCAGCCAAGAGGGGGCAAGCAATCAGCCCCAGCATTTT. The rearrangement links TRBV4-2 to TRBJ1-5; D may be TRBD1 (6 bases). V gave up 0 bases and J gave up 1 base, with 7 bases separating them. CDR1 LGHNA and CDR2 YNFKEQ come from the germline V gene. This CDR3 comprises 15 residues.

The chain uses TRBV5-1 and TRBJ1-2; 7 nucleotides align to TRBD1. V was clipped by 4 bases and J by 3 bases; unmatched bases: 6. Germline loops: CDR1 SGHRS, CDR2 YFSETQ. The CDR3 runs 14 residues. The CDR3 spells CASSRDSQDYGYTF. CDR3 nucleotides: TGCGCCAGCAGCCGGGACAGTCAAGACTATGGCTACACCTTC.

V gene TRBV4-3 combines with J gene TRBJ2-3, with 15 nucleotides matching TRBD2. The ends lost 4 bases at V and 4 bases at J; junction bases unmatched: 0. This CDR3 is 15 amino acids long. Germline V gives CDR1 LGHNA, CDR2 YSLEER. The CDR3 here is CASSRTSGGADTQYF. The CDR3 nucleotides are TGCGCCAGCAGCCGGACTAGCGGGGGGGCAGATACGCAGTATTTT.

This chain uses TRBV6-2 or TRBV6-3 with TRBJ2-5, with 10 bases aligning to TRBD2. This CDR3 spans 17 amino acids. The germline V gene encodes CDR1 MNHEY and CDR2 SVGEGT. With V trimmed by 5 bases and J by 2 bases, 11 bases remained unmatched. The DNA for the CDR3 is TGTGCCAGCAGTGTGGGTGCTAGCGGGGGAAGTCAAGAGACCCAGTACTTC. Its translation: CASSVGASGGSQETQYF.

The chain combines TRBV27 with TRBJ2-3; 11 nucleotides line up with TRBD2. The CDR3 extends over 17 amino acids. The junction had 8 bases not matched to a gene; V was cut back by 6 bases and J by 0 bases. Germline-derived CDR1 and CDR2 are MNHEY and SMNVEV (reference sequence). The CDR3 coding sequence is TGTGCCAGCAGGGTCAGGGGGACTAGCGGTAGCACAGATACGCAGTATTTT. Amino acid sequence: CASRVRGTSGSTDTQYF.

V gene TRBV6-2 or TRBV6-3 combines with J gene TRBJ1-1; D is ambiguous. The CDR3 is 13 amino acids. The germline CDR1 and CDR2 sequences are MNHEY and SVGEGT. With 6 bases removed from V and 4 bases from J, the gap between germline ends came to 12 bases. The CDR3 bases are TGTGCCAGCAGCTCCCCAATGGCCACTGAAGCTTTCTTT. Translating gives CASSSPMATEAFF.

The rearrangement links TRBV7-9 to TRBJ1-4, with a weak D call TRBD1 (5 bases). This CDR3 comprises 13 residues. Trimming pared 4 bases from V and 8 bases from J, leaving 11 bases between. Germline V gene lookup returns CDR1 SEHNR and CDR2 FQNEAQ (reference sequence). Written as DNA, the CDR3 is TGTGCCAGCAGCTATGGGGCCAGGGAAAAACTGTTTTTT. Translating gives CASSYGAREKLFF.

This sequence joins TRBV11-2 and TRBJ1-2; 9 bases map to TRBD1. The V and J ends lost 5 bases and 5 bases, in that order; junction bases with no gene match: 9. This CDR3 is 15 amino acids long. The germline CDR1 and CDR2 sequences are SGHAT and FQNNGV. Here the CDR3 reads CASSPGGTGRYGYTF. The CDR3 nucleotides are TGTGCCAGCAGCCCAGGTGGGACAGGGCGATATGGCTACACCTTC.

The chain carries TRBV7-3 and TRBJ2-5; TRBD2 matches 9 bases. Germline CDR1 is SGHTA and CDR2 is FQGTGA. The CDR3 contains 15 residues. The ends lost 2 bases at V and 4 bases at J; junction bases unmatched: 5. CDR3 loop: CASSLAGGPVETQYF. As DNA, the CDR3 is TGTGCCAGCAGCTTAGCGGGAGGGCCGGTAGAGACCCAGTACTTC.

To note about this clone: Different DNA sequences within this sample yield the same CDR3. The chain combines TRBV11-3 with TRBJ2-5; TRBD2 matches 13 bases. The germline gives CDR1 SGHNT, CDR2 YENEEA. The CDR3 totals 15 residues. With 5 bases clipped from V and 3 bases from J, the junction kept 3 bases outside the gene matches. This CDR3 is CASSTTSGGKETQYF. DNA for the CDR3: TGTGCCAGCAGCACGACTAGCGGGGGGAAAGAGACCCAGTACTTC.

The chain has TRBV29-1 and TRBJ2-1; 9 bases map to TRBD2. The CDR3 consists of 12 residues. Germline loops: CDR1 SQVTM, CDR2 ANQGSEA. CDR3 loop: CSLSGSGDEQFF. In DNA, the CDR3 is TGCAGTCTTAGCGGGAGTGGAGATGAGCAGTTCTTC.

The CDR3 sequence is CASSIVLGGDTEAFF. CDR3 DNA: TGTGCCAGTAGTATAGTTCTAGGAGGGGACACTGAAGCTTTCTTT. The chain carries TRBV19 and TRBJ1-1, with a possible D match to TRBD1 (5 bases). The CDR3 spans 15 residues. Germline CDR1 is LNHDA and CDR2 is SQIVND (reference sequence). V gave up 1 base and J gave up 3 bases, with 12 bases separating them. The whole variable domain, remainder taken from reference TRBV19 and TRBJ1-1, is DGGITQSPKYLFRKEGQNVTLSCEQNLNHDAMYWYRQDPGQGLRLIYYSQIVNDFQKGDIAEGYSVSREKKESFPLTVTSAQKNPTAFYLCASSIVLGGDTEAFFGQGTRLTVV.

CDR3 protein: CASSLGPVAYEQYF. CDR3 coding DNA: TGTGCCAGCAGCTTGGGGCCAGTTGCCTACGAGCAGTACTTC. The chain is built from TRBV7-2 and TRBJ2-7; tentative D call: TRBD1 (5 bases). This CDR3 contains 14 residues. V was clipped by 3 bases and J by 2 bases, with 11 bases between them. CDR1 is SGHTA and CDR2 is FQGNSA in the germline V gene.

V is TRBV9 and J is TRBJ1-5, with 7 bases identical to TRBD1. The CDR3 loop spans 14 amino acids. Looked up from germline, CDR1 is SGDLS and CDR2 is YYNGEE. V was pared by 4 bases and J by 0 bases, with 1 base of the junction left unmatched. The chain's CDR3 is CASSRDSSNQPQHF. The DNA of the CDR3 is TGTGCCAGCAGCCGGGACAGTAGCAATCAGCCCCAGCATTTT. Filled out from reference TRBV9 and TRBJ1-5, the complete variable domain reads DSGVTQTPKHLITATGQRVTLRCSPRSGDLSVYWYQQSLDQGLQFLIQYYNGEERAKGNILERFSAQQFPDLHSELNLSSLELGDSALYFCASSRDSSNQPQHFGDGTRLSIL.

The chain joins TRBV6-2 or TRBV6-3 to TRBJ2-7, with TRBD2 matching 9 bases. The CDR3 is 16 amino acids. Germline CDR1 and CDR2: MNHEY and SVGEGT. V trimming: 0 bases; J trimming: 4 bases; junction bases outside the gene matches: 7. The CDR3 sequence is CASSYSGLAGTYEQYF. CDR3 nucleotide sequence: TGTGCCAGCAGTTACTCGGGTCTAGCGGGGACGTACGAGCAGTACTTC.

The genes are TRBV2 and TRBJ1-1; 7 nucleotides align to TRBD1. Germline V gives CDR1 SNHLY, CDR2 FYNNEI. This CDR3 is 12 amino acids long. The trim removed 6 bases at V and 5 bases at J, leaving 3 bases unmatched. CDR3 region: CASSRGSTEAFF. The CDR3 DNA sequence: TGTGCCAGCAGCAGGGGGAGTACTGAAGCTTTCTTT.